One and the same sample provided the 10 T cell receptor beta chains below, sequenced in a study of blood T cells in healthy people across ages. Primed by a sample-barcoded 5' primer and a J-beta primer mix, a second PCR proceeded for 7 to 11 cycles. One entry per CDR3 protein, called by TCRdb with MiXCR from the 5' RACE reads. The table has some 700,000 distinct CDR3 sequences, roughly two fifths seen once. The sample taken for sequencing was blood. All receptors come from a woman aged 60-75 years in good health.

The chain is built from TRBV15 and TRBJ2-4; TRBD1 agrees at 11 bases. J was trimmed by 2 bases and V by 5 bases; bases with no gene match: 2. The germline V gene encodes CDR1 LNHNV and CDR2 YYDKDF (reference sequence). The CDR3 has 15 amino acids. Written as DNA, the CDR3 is TGTGCCACCAGCGGACAGGGGGCGACCAAAAACATTCAGTACTTC. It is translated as CATSGQGATKNIQYF.

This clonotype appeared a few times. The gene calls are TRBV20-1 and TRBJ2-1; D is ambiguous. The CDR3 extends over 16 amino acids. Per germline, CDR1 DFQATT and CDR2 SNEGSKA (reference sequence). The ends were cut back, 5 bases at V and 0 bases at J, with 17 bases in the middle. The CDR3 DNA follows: TGCAGTGCTCGACAAGGTAACAAGGGCTCCTACAATGAGCAGTTCTTC. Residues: CSARQGNKGSYNEQFF.

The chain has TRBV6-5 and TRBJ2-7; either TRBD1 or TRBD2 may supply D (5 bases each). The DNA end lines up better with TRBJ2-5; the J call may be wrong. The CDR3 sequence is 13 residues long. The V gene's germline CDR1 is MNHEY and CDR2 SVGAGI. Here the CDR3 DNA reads TGTGCCAGCAGTTACGGGCAGGGACAGACCCAGTACTTC. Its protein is CASSYGQGQTQYF.

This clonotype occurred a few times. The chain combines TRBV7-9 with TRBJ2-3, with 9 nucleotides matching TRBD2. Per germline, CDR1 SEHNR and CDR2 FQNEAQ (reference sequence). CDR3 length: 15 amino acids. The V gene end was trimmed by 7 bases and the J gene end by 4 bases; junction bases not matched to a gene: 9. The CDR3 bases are TGTGCCAGCAATCCGGCGGGGGGGCTCTCAGATACGCAGTATTTT. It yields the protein CASNPAGGLSDTQYF.

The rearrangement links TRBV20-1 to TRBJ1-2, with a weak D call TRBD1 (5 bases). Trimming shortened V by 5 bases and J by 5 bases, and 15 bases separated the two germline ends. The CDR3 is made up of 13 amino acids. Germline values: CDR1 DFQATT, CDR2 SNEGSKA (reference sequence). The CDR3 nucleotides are TGCAGTGCTTGGGCGGGCAAGGGGTATGGCTACACCTTC. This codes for CSAWAGKGYGYTF.

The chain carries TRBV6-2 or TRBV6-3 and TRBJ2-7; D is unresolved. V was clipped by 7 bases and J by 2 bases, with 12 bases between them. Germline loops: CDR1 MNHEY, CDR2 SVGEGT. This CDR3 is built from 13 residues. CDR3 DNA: TGTGCCAGCACCCCCGACGGTCCCTACGAGCAGTACTTC. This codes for CASTPDGPYEQYF.

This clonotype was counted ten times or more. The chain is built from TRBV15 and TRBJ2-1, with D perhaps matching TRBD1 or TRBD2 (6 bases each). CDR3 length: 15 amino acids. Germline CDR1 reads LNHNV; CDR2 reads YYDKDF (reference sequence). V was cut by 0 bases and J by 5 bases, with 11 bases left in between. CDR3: CATSRDRGGNNEQFF. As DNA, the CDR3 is TGTGCCACCAGCAGAGATCGAGGGGGGAACAATGAGCAGTTCTTC.

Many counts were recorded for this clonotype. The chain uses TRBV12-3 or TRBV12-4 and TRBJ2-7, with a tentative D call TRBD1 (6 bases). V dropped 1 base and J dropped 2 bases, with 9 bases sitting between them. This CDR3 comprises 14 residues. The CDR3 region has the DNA TGTGCCAGCAGTTTAGGACAGGCTGCCTACGAGCAGTACTTC. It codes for CASSLGQAAYEQYF.

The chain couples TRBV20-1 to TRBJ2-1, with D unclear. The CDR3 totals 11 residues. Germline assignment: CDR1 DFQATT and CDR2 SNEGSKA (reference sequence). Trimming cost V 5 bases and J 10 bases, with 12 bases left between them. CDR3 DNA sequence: TGCAGTGCTCGAAGCTCCGGCGAGCAGTTCTTC. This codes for CSARSSGEQFF.

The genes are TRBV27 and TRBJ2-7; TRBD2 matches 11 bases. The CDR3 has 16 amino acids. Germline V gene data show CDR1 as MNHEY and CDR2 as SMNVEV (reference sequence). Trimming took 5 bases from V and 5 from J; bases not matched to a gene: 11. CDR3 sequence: CASSPRGTSGPDEQYF. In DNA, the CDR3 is TGTGCCAGCAGTCCGCGGGGGACTAGCGGACCCGACGAGCAGTACTTC.